Given below is one TCR beta chain in context. This CDR3 is 18 amino acids long. V trimming: 5 bases; J trimming: 2 bases; junction bases outside the gene matches: 16. CDR1 and CDR2 from the germline V gene are SGHDT and YYEEEE. These data are taken from a study of blood T cell repertoires in COVID-19. The method was immunoSEQ multiplex PCR; TCRdb's version includes in-frame clones alone and lacks a portion of them. This table holds approximately 300,000 clones, more than 70% found once. This TCR was recovered from a woman in her forties or fifties with acute or convalescent COVID-19. Specimen: peripheral blood. The chain carries TRBV5-6 and TRBJ2-7; the match to TRBD1 covers 10 bases. The CDR3 coding sequence is TGTGCCAGCAGAGCCGGGACAGGGGATTTTTGGGATACCTACGAGCAGTACTTC. Its protein is CASRAGTGDFWDTYEQYF.